This T cell receptor beta chain was recovered during a study of cytomegalovirus exposure and HLA in healthy donors. Germline assignment: CDR1 LNHDA and CDR2 SQIVND (reference sequence). The length of the CDR3 is 18 residues. V gave up 5 bases and J gave up 0 bases; unmatched junction bases: 10. Amplification used 60 Vbeta primers and 13 Jbeta primers. The data were produced by immunoSEQ multiplex PCR, yet TCRdb's version contains in-frame clones alone and is incomplete. The sample data list about 170,000 clones. Sequencing input: PBMCs. This clonotype was obtained from a woman aged 60-75 years in good health and CMV-seronegative. The chain couples TRBV19 to TRBJ2-6; 7 nucleotides match TRBD1. The CDR3: CASSSRQGLSSGANVLTF. The CDR3 region has the DNA TGTGCCAGTAGTTCTAGACAGGGCCTCTCCTCTGGGGCCAACGTCCTGACTTTC.